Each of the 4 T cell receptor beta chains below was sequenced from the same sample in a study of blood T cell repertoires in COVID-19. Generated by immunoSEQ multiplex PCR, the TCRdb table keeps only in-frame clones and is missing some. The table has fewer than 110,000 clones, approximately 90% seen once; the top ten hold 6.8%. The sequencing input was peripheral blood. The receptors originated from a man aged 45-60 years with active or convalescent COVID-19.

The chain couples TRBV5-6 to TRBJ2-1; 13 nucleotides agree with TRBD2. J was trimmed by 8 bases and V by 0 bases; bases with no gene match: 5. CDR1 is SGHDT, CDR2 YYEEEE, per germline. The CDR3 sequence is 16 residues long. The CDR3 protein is CASSLAGLAGADEQFF. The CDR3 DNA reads TGTGCCAGCAGCTTGGCCGGACTAGCGGGAGCCGATGAGCAGTTCTTC.

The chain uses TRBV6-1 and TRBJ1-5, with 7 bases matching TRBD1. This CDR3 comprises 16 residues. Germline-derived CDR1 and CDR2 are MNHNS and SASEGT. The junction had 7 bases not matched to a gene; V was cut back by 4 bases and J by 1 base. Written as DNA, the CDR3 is TGTGCCAGCAGTGGGGGACAGCCCCGGAGCAATCAGCCCCAGCATTTT. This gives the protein CASSGGQPRSNQPQHF.

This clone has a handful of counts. The CDR3 DNA follows: TGTGCCAGCAGCGCGGGAGGGGGGACTGAAGCTTTCTTT. Translated, it gives CASSAGGGTEAFF. This chain joins TRBV9 and TRBJ1-1, with D possibly matching TRBD1 (6 bases). Germline V lookup: CDR1 SGDLS, CDR2 YYNGEE. The ends were cut back, 3 bases at V and 5 bases at J, with 11 bases in the middle. This CDR3 is 13 amino acids long. Together with reference TRBV9 and TRBJ1-1, the CDR3 gives the full variable domain: DSGVTQTPKHLITATGQRVTLRCSPRSGDLSVYWYQQSLDQGLQFLIQYYNGEERAKGNILERFSAQQFPDLHSELNLSSLELGDSALYFCASSAGGGTEAFFGQGTRLTVV.

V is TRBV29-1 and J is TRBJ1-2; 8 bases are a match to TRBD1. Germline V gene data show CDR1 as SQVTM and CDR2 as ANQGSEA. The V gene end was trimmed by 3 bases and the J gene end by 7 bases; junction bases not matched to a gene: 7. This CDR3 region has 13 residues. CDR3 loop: CSVDPAQGAGYTF. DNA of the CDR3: TGCAGCGTTGATCCGGCGCAGGGGGCTGGCTACACCTTC. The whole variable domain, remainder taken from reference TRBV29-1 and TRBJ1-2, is SAVISQKPSRDICQRGTSLTIQCQVDSQVTMMFWYRQQPGQSLTLIATANQGSEATYESGFVIDKFPISRPNLTFSTLTVSNMSPEDSSIYLCSVDPAQGAGYTFGSGTRLTVV.